Sequencing of this TCR beta chain was carried out in a study of blood T cell repertoires in COVID-19 (dated by TCRdb to 2019 to 2021). General notes on the study: Collaborator samples came from the United States, Italy and Spain and covered acute and convalescent phases of COVID-19. The prospective study material was composed of cDNA or gDNA derived from T cells, B-cell-depleted T cells, or PBMCs. The dataset comprised deeply sampled blood TCRbeta repertoires from subjects exposed to, actively infected with, or recovered from COVID-19. The repertoires were made available in a free public database intended to serve as a resource for research on the immune response to SARS-CoV-2. The samples were drawn from the first 160 participants of the ongoing ImmuneRACE study and from 1,254 subjects provided by 6 global collaborators. Nearly every sample came with metadata listing a de-identified subject ID, COVID-19 status, age in years and sex. HLA class I and class II types, where available, came from metadata supplied by the sample provider rather than from assay-based typing.

Concerning this clone itself: This receptor's antigen is unknown. No base quality information exists; no much larger clone differs at one position.

In Seattle, one collaborating source enrolled patients while the infection was active and tracked those patients longitudinally over the course of disease. Whole blood was collected in K2EDTA tubes by collaborating institutions according to the institutions' own protocols. For TCRbeta analysis, collaborators shipped samples in one of three forms: frozen whole blood, isolated PBMCs, or DNA extracted from either of those sample types. The paper's findings and limits, for the study overall: How much clinical and demographic metadata was included differed by source and by participant, and the metadata was provided uncurated.

As encoded in the germline V gene, CDR1 is LGHNA while CDR2 is YNFKEQ. Relative to germline, V is 4 bases shorter and J is 6 bases shorter, with 15 bases between their ends. The CDR3 spans 14 residues, from the cysteine through the phenylalanine. Solely the CDR3 DNA is kept, with 42 bases framed from the first base. TCRbeta CDR3 regions were amplified from genomic DNA by means of the immunoSEQ Assay, a bias-controlled multiplex PCR. As for how the authors treated the data: The number of nucleated cells in each sample was estimated by amplification of reference gene primers within the assay. Sequence reads were collapsed and filtered to measure the absolute abundance of every unique TCRbeta CDR3 rearrangement. Productive Simpson clonality was computed per sample as the square root of Simpson's diversity index over productive rearrangements. This is the immuneACCESS table as TCRdb keeps it, with only in-frame sequences that have V and J called. A part of the clones is gone; compared with another copy, unresolved V genes explain less than half, and the rest is unexplained. D and trimming were read from the DNA, whereas the V and J calls and clone size are those reported in that table. In all, the sample holds some 120,000 clones, and roughly 80% of those were seen once. Around 6% of the sample lies in the top ten.

The sequence links TRBV4-2 to TRBJ1-2; confidence is insufficient to name the D gene. Material: peripheral blood. This sequence was found in a man older than 75 with COVID-19, enrolled during active disease. The CDR3 region reads CASSLPSVGNGYTF. The DNA sequence reads TGTGCCAGCAGCCTACCTTCTGTGGGCAATGGCTACACCTTC.